This T cell receptor beta chain appears in the sequencing data of a study of T cells in Graves' hyperthyroidism and ophthalmopathy. The study's findings and limits: The model forecast ophthalmopathy, anticipating it by a median roughly 6.3 months before onset.

This clonotype has a count of ten or more. Its antigen is unidentified. RNA transcripts were the template for amplifying TCR beta CDR3 regions. HTBI primers were the set used in a first-round RT-PCR of the TCR CDR3. TCRdb re-called the multiplex PCR reads with MiXCR, one entry per CDR3 protein. The sample has 660,000 or so distinct CDR3 sequences, approximately 42% seen once. Diagnosis rested on symptoms, serum thyroxine and TRAb, thyroid ultrasound, and orbital computed tomography. The sequenced sample consisted of peripheral blood or thyroid tissue (not recorded which). This clonotype was obtained from an adult man with Graves' disease, either hyperthyroidism or ophthalmopathy (not recorded which).

In DNA, the CDR3 is TGTGCCATCCCGCAGGGGGCCCTAGCGGATGGCTACACCTTC. This sequence encodes CAIPQGALADGYTF. The chain couples TRBV7-2 to TRBJ1-2; the match to TRBD1 covers 8 bases. V shed 10 bases and J 6 bases; nucleotides not matched to a gene: 13. There are 14 residues in the CDR3. In germline, CDR1 is SGHTA, CDR2 FQGNSA.